These T cell receptor beta chains were read from a single sample in a study of cytomegalovirus exposure and HLA in healthy donors. The repertoire was sequenced with immunoSEQ multiplex PCR; TCRdb's copy has only in-frame clones and lacks some. The sample holds roughly 120,000 clones; approximately 70% are singletons and the top ten take roughly 8.7%. The sample taken for sequencing was PBMCs. All receptors derive from a man aged 25-40 years in good health and CMV-seropositive. Both conserved end residues are part of each CDR3. The order of the fields is V gene, J gene, CDR3 length, CDR3 protein.

>TRBV5-4|TRBJ1-3|17
CASSMGGRGSGGNTIYF
>TRBV5-1|TRBJ1-2|14
CASSLGQVTYGYTF
>TRBV30|TRBJ1-2|15
CAWSVPPAKVDGYTF
>TRBV5-5|TRBJ1-2|16
CASSGRRQGADYGYTF
>TRBV29-1|TRBJ2-6|13
CSVLQGGANVLTF
>TRBV19|TRBJ2-1|15
CASSIDRGTYNEQFF
>TRBV5-1|TRBJ2-7|14
CASSSGTAYYEQYF
>TRBV9|TRBJ2-2|16
CASSVSRAGVTGELFF
>TRBV7-6|TRBJ2-4|21
CASSLGRPGQGSILAKNIQYF
>TRBV7-7|TRBJ1-3|20
CASSPNPHPSTGRAGNTIYF
>TRBV27|TRBJ1-1|13
CASSLGALTEAFF
>TRBV29-1|TRBJ2-2|13
CSVTPGTAGELFF
>TRBV9|TRBJ1-2|14
CASSVGQGAYGYTF
>TRBV6-5|TRBJ1-2|15
CASSAQGDINYGYTF
>TRBV11-2|TRBJ1-6|15
CASSNTGEGYSPLHF
>TRBV5-1|TRBJ2-1|15
CASSWGLEYYNEQFF
>TRBV7-8|TRBJ2-2|17
CASSFLAGRLETGELFF
>TRBV27|TRBJ1-2|20
CASSLSVFGLTGRANYGYTF
>TRBV27|TRBJ1-1|13
CASSSSTGTEAFF
>TRBV2|TRBJ1-3|16
CASRENSALSGNTIYF
>TRBV18|TRBJ1-1|15
CASSQNRQTNTEAFF
>TRBV2|-|14
CAIPLTSGSYEQYF
>TRBV9|TRBJ1-2|15
CASSVGQRGNYGYTF
>TRBV27|TRBJ2-3|15
CASSFRYTATDTQYF
>TRBV2|TRBJ1-2|14
CASSYTQGPYGYTF
>TRBV7-9|TRBJ1-1|12
CASSSMNTEAFF
>TRBV6-5|TRBJ1-2|16
CASSYLAGQGAYGYTF
>TRBV27|TRBJ1-1|13
CASSLRGSTEAFF
>TRBV5-5|TRBJ1-4|15
CASSLIGTGNEKLFF
>TRBV4-3|TRBJ1-5|18
CASSQDSWGQGTNQPQHF
>TRBV4-3|TRBJ2-1|14
CASSREGIGGEQFF
>TRBV14|TRBJ2-7|15
CASSQDGTGIDEQYF